These 18 T cell receptor beta chains were sequenced from one sample in a study of T-cell reconstitution after alpha-beta-depleted transplantation in children. For TCRbeta, the library was prepared with unique molecular identifiers. TCRdb reanalysed the PCR reads using MiXCR and keeps one entry per CDR3 protein. The sample includes 250,000 to 400,000 distinct CDR3 sequences, approximately 20% seen only once; the top ten take over 9.5%. The sample in question was PBMCs, mostly from graft donor cells, obtained 180 days after TCRalphabeta/CD19-depleted stem cell transplant. Source of these receptors: a male patient between 10 and 17 years old who had a stem cell transplant for acute lymphoblastic leukemia, so the T cells may come from the graft donor.

This clonotype came up a few times. This chain links TRBV4-1 with TRBJ1-2; 9 bases map to TRBD1. After removal of 4 bases from V and 4 bases from J, the junction contained 4 bases not matched to a gene. The CDR3 runs to 14 residues. Germline V gene data show CDR1 as MGHRA and CDR2 as YSYEKL. CDR3 bases: TGCGCCAGCAGCCTACAGGGGGCGGGCTATGGCTACACCTTC. Residues: CASSLQGAGYGYTF.

This clonotype was counted a few times. The chain carries TRBV6-1 and TRBJ2-7, with D unresolved. The CDR3 runs to 13 residues. Trimming stripped 6 bases from V and 1 base from J, with 10 bases between. Germline V gene data show CDR1 as MNHNS and CDR2 as SASEGT. The CDR3 region is CASSRPWSYEQYF. For the CDR3, the DNA is TGTGCCAGCAGCAGACCTTGGTCCTACGAGCAGTACTTC.

The chain joins TRBV24-1 to TRBJ1-5, with D possibly matching TRBD1 (5 bases). The length of the CDR3 is 15 residues. Germline CDR1 and CDR2: KGHDR and SFDVKD. The ends were cut back, 3 bases at V and 5 bases at J, with 13 bases in the middle. The CDR3 sequence: CATSDKGEVYQPQHF. CDR3 DNA sequence: TGTGCCACCAGTGATAAAGGGGAGGTTTATCAGCCCCAGCATTTT.

In its sample, this clonotype was seen a few times. The V gene is TRBV7-2, the J gene TRBJ2-7; 9 bases are a match to TRBD2. CDR1 is SGHTA and CDR2 is FQGNSA in the germline V gene. The junction had 5 bases not matched to a gene; V was cut back by 5 bases and J by 3 bases. The CDR3 consists of 14 residues. In DNA form, the CDR3 reads TGTGCCAGCAGCATGACTAGCGGCCTCTACGAGCAGTACTTC. Translating gives CASSMTSGLYEQYF.

This clonotype was counted between two and nine times. The CDR3 coding sequence is TGTGCCAGCAGCCAAGTTTTGGGGGCAGGGACTGAAGCTTTCTTT. Its protein is CASSQVLGAGTEAFF. J is TRBJ1-1 and V is TRBV14; a weak D match, TRBD1 (6 bases). CDR3 length equals 15 residues. The germline V and J ends were trimmed by 1 base and 5 bases, with 14 bases remaining between them. Germline V gene lookup returns CDR1 SGHDN and CDR2 FVKESK.

This clonotype was counted between two and nine times. This sequence joins TRBV29-1 and TRBJ2-4; no clear D. The CDR3 sequence is 17 residues long. V lost 1 base and J 0 bases, leaving 16 bases between the germline ends. CDR1 is SQVTM, CDR2 ANQGSEA, per germline. The CDR3 here is CSVEGIWGWGAKNIQYF. Written as DNA, the CDR3 is TGCAGCGTTGAAGGAATTTGGGGTTGGGGAGCCAAAAACATTCAGTACTTC.

The genes are TRBV7-9 and TRBJ1-1; 7 nucleotides agree with TRBD1. The CDR3 has 15 amino acids. Germline CDR1 is SEHNR and CDR2 is FQNEAQ (reference sequence). V lost 5 bases to trimming and J lost 1 base; unmatched junction nucleotides: 7. In DNA form, the CDR3 reads TGTGCCAGCAGCACCCAACAGGGGCCGAACACTGAAGCTTTCTTT. Translating it yields CASSTQQGPNTEAFF.

The rearrangement joins TRBV20-1 to TRBJ2-5; 7 positions match TRBD2. The V gene's germline CDR1 is DFQATT and CDR2 SNEGSKA (reference sequence). The CDR3 covers 15 residues. V was clipped by 0 bases and J by 5 bases; unmatched bases: 9. The CDR3 DNA reads TGCAGTGCTAGAGATTTTCGCGGGAGAGTGGAGACCCAGTACTTC. Translated: CSARDFRGRVETQYF.

The chain has TRBV2 and TRBJ2-7; a possible D gene is TRBD2 (5 bases). Germline values: CDR1 SNHLY, CDR2 FYNNEI. V lost 1 base and J lost 3, with 7 bases in between. This CDR3 region has 13 residues. CDR3 in DNA: TGTGCCAGCAGTGAAGTACGGGGCTACGAGCAGTACTTC. Amino acid sequence: CASSEVRGYEQYF.

The rearrangement uses TRBV12-3 or TRBV12-4 and TRBJ2-1; perhaps D is TRBD1 or TRBD2 (5 bases each). The CDR3 is 15 amino acids. V was trimmed by 5 bases and J by 0 bases, leaving 11 bases between them. CDR3 sequence: CASSRGASSYNEQFF. CDR3 sequence (DNA): TGTGCCAGCAGTAGAGGGGCGAGCTCCTACAATGAGCAGTTCTTC.

This clonotype occurred many times. The chain links TRBV4-2 to TRBJ2-5; no clear D. The CDR3 extends over 15 amino acids. The V gene lost 1 base and the J gene lost 1 base, with 10 bases spanning the gap. Germline assignment: CDR1 LGHNA and CDR2 YNFKEQ. This chain's CDR3 is CASSQGVTTQETQYF. The CDR3 DNA sequence: TGTGCCAGCAGCCAAGGAGTAACCACCCAAGAGACCCAGTACTTC.

Here the CDR3 reads CASSSDREGTEAFF. The CDR3 bases are TGCGCCAGCAGCTCAGACAGGGAGGGCACTGAAGCTTTCTTT. The chain has TRBV5-1 and TRBJ1-1; 7 nucleotides align to TRBD1. This CDR3 region has 14 residues. J was trimmed by 4 bases and V by 3 bases; bases with no gene match: 6. Per the germline V gene, CDR1 is SGHRS and CDR2 is YFSETQ.

In regard to this clonotype: A much larger clone is a single base away; this may be a read error. The genes are TRBV5-1 and TRBJ1-5; D is unclear. CDR3 length: 13 amino acids. The germline V gene encodes CDR1 SGHRS and CDR2 YFSETQ. The CDR3 DNA reads as TGCTCCAGCAGCTTTCAGGGCAATCAGCCCCAGCATTTT. Amino acid sequence: CSSSFQGNQPQHF.

The chain combines TRBV7-9 with TRBJ1-1; 9 bases line up with TRBD1. Trimming at V came to 3 bases and at J to 0 bases, leaving 2 bases not matched to a gene. From germline, CDR1 is SEHNR and CDR2 FQNEAQ (reference sequence). This CDR3 contains 15 residues. Here the CDR3 DNA reads TGTGCCAGCAGCTTCGACAGGGGGGTGAACACTGAAGCTTTCTTT. It specifies CASSFDRGVNTEAFF.

This clonotype has more than one count but fewer than ten. The chain couples TRBV20-1 to TRBJ2-3; D not resolved. Trimming removed 3 bases at V and 5 bases at J, with 15 bases between. The CDR3 covers 14 residues. Per the germline V gene, CDR1 is DFQATT and CDR2 is SNEGSKA (reference sequence). CDR3 residues: CSASHGVGLDTQYF. The CDR3 bases are TGCAGTGCTAGCCACGGTGTGGGGTTAGATACGCAGTATTTT.

In its sample, this clonotype was seen many times. The chain employs TRBV5-1 and TRBJ1-4; possibly TRBD1 for D (5 bases). The length of the CDR3 is 14 residues. Trimming stripped 8 bases from V and 8 bases from J, with 19 bases between. Germline CDR1 SGHRS, CDR2 YFSETQ. Here the CDR3 reads CASTRDGGSEKLFF. In DNA form, the CDR3 reads TGCGCCAGTACGCGGGACGGGGGGAGCGAAAAACTGTTTTTT.

V usage is TRBV7-9 and J usage is TRBJ1-2, with D hard to call. The germline V gene has CDR1 SEHNR and CDR2 FQNEAQ (reference sequence). The CDR3 is made up of 15 amino acids. Trimming shortened V by 2 bases and J by 8 bases, and 18 bases separated the two germline ends. The CDR3 is CASSLMTERFAGYTF. CDR3 DNA: TGTGCCAGCAGCTTAATGACGGAAAGGTTTGCCGGCTACACCTTC.

The CDR3 protein is CASSPGPSGRAGEQFF. The DNA for the CDR3 is TGCGCCAGCAGCCCGGGCCCTAGCGGGAGGGCCGGTGAGCAGTTCTTC. The chain links TRBV5-1 to TRBJ2-1, with 12 positions matching TRBD2. CDR1 SGHRS and CDR2 YFSETQ come from the germline V gene. This CDR3 region has 16 residues. V lost 4 bases to trimming and J lost 9 bases; unmatched junction nucleotides: 11.